Following are 19 T cell receptor beta chains from one sample sequenced in a study of T cell changes during pregnancy in multiple sclerosis. Some clones are missing from TCRdb's copy, which holds only in-frame ones; the method was immunoSEQ multiplex PCR. The sample has tens of thousands of clones, 80% to 95% seen once. The material sequenced was CD4+ T cells from peripheral blood mononuclear cells, taken after pregnancy. These receptors originate from a female donor with multiple sclerosis, enrolled in a pregnancy study.

V usage is TRBV11-1 and J usage is TRBJ2-7; 7 bases match TRBD1. CDR1 is SGHAT, CDR2 FQDESV, per germline (reference sequence). The V gene end was trimmed by 5 bases and the J gene end by 0 bases; junction bases not matched to a gene: 10. The CDR3 has 16 residues. The CDR3 DNA reads as TGTGCCAGCAGCGCCACCGGGACAGTGAGCTCCTACGAGCAGTACTTC. Translation: CASSATGTVSSYEQYF.

The gene calls are TRBV6-5 and TRBJ1-1, with 8 bases fitting TRBD1. Germline-derived CDR1 and CDR2 are MNHEY and SVGAGI. The J segment lost 3 bases and the V segment lost 5 bases, leaving 2 bases of the junction unmatched. This CDR3 has 13 residues. The CDR3: CASSAQGDTEAFF. CDR3 nucleotide sequence: TGTGCCAGCAGTGCACAGGGGGACACTGAAGCTTTCTTT.

The genes are TRBV18 and TRBJ1-5; D gene uncertain. Trimming pared 2 bases from V and 7 bases from J, leaving 9 bases between. The CDR3 covers 13 residues. Germline V gene sequence: CDR1 KGHSH, CDR2 LQKENI. CDR3 DNA: TGTGCCAGCTCACCATCGGCGGGCCAGCCCCAGCATTTT. Translated, it gives CASSPSAGQPQHF.

This clone was recorded once. The chain has TRBV7-2 and TRBJ2-3; D is possibly TRBD2 (5 bases). Trimming took off 5 bases at V and 5 bases at J, with 20 bases between the two ends. The CDR3 contains 16 residues. Germline lookup yields CDR1 SGHTA and CDR2 FQGNSA. The CDR3 sequence is CASSGILVGVEDTQYF. CDR3 nucleotides: TGTGCCAGCAGCGGCATACTAGTGGGCGTGGAAGATACGCAGTATTTT.

The chain's CDR3 is CASSALQGTDTQYF. The CDR3 coding sequence is TGTGCCAGCAGCGCTCTACAGGGGACAGATACGCAGTATTTT. The chain couples TRBV9 to TRBJ2-3; 7 bases map to TRBD1. Germline CDR1 SGDLS, CDR2 YYNGEE. The CDR3 spans 14 residues. The junction had 4 bases not matched to a gene; V was cut back by 3 bases and J by 3 bases.

This clone appeared once. The genes are TRBV28 and TRBJ2-5; a possible D gene is TRBD2 (6 bases). The CDR3 length is 14 residues. Germline V lookup: CDR1 MDHEN, CDR2 SYDVKM. V lost 4 bases and J 5 bases, leaving 14 bases between the germline ends. The DNA for the CDR3 is TGTGCCAGCAGTTCCGGGACTCCCATTGAGACCCAGTACTTC. It specifies CASSSGTPIETQYF.

The CDR3 DNA is TGTGCCAGCAGCTCCGGTAGAGCTTTCTTT. It specifies CASSSGRAFF. This chain joins TRBV2 and TRBJ1-1, with D unresolved. CDR3 size: 10 residues. Trimming took 6 bases from V and 10 from J, leaving 9 bases between them. Germline CDR1 and CDR2: SNHLY and FYNNEI.

The chain joins TRBV4-1 to TRBJ2-2, with TRBD1 matching over 7 bases. V lost 3 bases, J lost 13 bases, and 14 bases stayed unmatched. Germline V lookup: CDR1 MGHRA, CDR2 YSYEKL. The CDR3 sequence is 15 residues long. The CDR3 bases are TGCGCCAGCAGCCACCACCGGGACAGCCTTGCTGCGCTGTTTTTT. Translated: CASSHHRDSLAALFF.

The CDR3 spells CASSQGVSSGYTF. CDR3 nucleotides: TGTGCCAGCAGCCAAGGGGTTTCGTCTGGCTACACCTTC. The rearrangement links TRBV7-2 to TRBJ1-2, with D maybe TRBD1 (5 bases). V was shortened by 5 bases and J by 7 bases, with 14 bases between the two germline ends. CDR1 and CDR2 (germline): SGHTA, FQGNSA. The CDR3 runs to 13 residues.

This clone has more than one count but fewer than ten. This chain uses TRBV6-1 with TRBJ1-1, with D tentatively TRBD1 (5 bases). Germline loops: CDR1 MNHNS, CDR2 SASEGT. Deletions cut 6 bases from V and 0 bases from J, with 14 bases between. CDR3 length: 15 amino acids. CDR3 sequence (DNA): TGTGCCAGCAGGCTGACAGTCCTCATGAACACTGAAGCTTTCTTT. Translating gives CASRLTVLMNTEAFF.

The chain links TRBV7-3 to TRBJ2-3, with 9 bases matching TRBD2. Germline V gene data show CDR1 as SGHTA and CDR2 as FQGTGA. The ends lost 4 bases at V and 5 bases at J; junction bases unmatched: 4. This CDR3 spans 14 amino acids. This chain's CDR3 is CASSWGLARDTQYF. The CDR3 nucleotides read TGTGCCAGCAGCTGGGGACTAGCAAGAGATACGCAGTATTTT.

J is TRBJ2-5 and V is TRBV9; 7 positions match TRBD1. The J call could be wrong; TRBJ2-7 is a better fit for the DNA end. This CDR3 has 17 amino acids. Germline V lookup: CDR1 SGDLS, CDR2 YYNGEE. CDR3 residues: CASSPRDRLTFSYEQYF. The CDR3 nucleotides read TGTGCCAGCAGCCCACGGGACAGACTTACCTTCTCCTACGAGCAGTACTTC.

The chain links TRBV9 to TRBJ2-3; 8 bases match TRBD1. Germline V gene data show CDR1 as SGDLS and CDR2 as YYNGEE. CDR3 length: 16 amino acids. J lost 6 bases, V lost 0 bases, and 9 bases had no gene match. The CDR3 coding sequence is TGTGCCAGCAGCGTAGCCCCACTGGACAGGGCGGATACGCAGTATTTT. This codes for CASSVAPLDRADTQYF.

V and J are TRBV7-6 and TRBJ2-1, with 11 bases fitting TRBD2. The CDR3 has 13 residues. The germline gives CDR1 SGHVS, CDR2 FNYEAQ. Trimming removed 6 bases from V and 13 bases from J; junction bases left unmatched: 8. DNA of the CDR3: TGTGCCAGCAGTAGCAAGACTAGCGGGGACCAGTTCTTC. Translation gives CASSSKTSGDQFF.

The gene calls are TRBV4-3 and TRBJ2-1; no clear D gene. The germline V and J ends were trimmed by 0 bases and 2 bases, with 8 bases remaining between them. The CDR3 extends over 15 amino acids. CDR1 and CDR2 from the germline V gene are LGHNA and YSLEER. DNA for the CDR3: TGCGCCAGCAGCCAAGATTCCACAGCCTACAATGAGCAGTTCTTC. Residues: CASSQDSTAYNEQFF.

The gene calls are TRBV5-6 and TRBJ2-3; 9 bases match TRBD1. Trimming at V came to 1 base and at J to 2 bases, leaving 5 bases not matched to a gene. Germline CDR1 is SGHDT and CDR2 is YYEEEE. There are 16 residues in the CDR3. In nucleotides, the CDR3 is TGTGCCAGCAGCTTGCCGGGACAGGGTTTCACAGATACGCAGTATTTT. Translated, it gives CASSLPGQGFTDTQYF.

Here the CDR3 reads CASSLDRAQYF. CDR3 DNA: TGCGCCAGCAGCTTAGACAGGGCACAGTATTTT. V and J are TRBV5-1 and TRBJ2-3; 7 bases map to TRBD1. CDR1 SGHRS and CDR2 YFSETQ come from the germline V gene. The CDR3 totals 11 residues. V dropped 2 bases and J dropped 12; count of bases not matched to a gene: 3.

The V call is TRBV15, the J call TRBJ2-3; 7 bases agree with TRBD2. The CDR3 has 17 residues. V lost 0 bases to trimming and J lost 3 bases; unmatched junction nucleotides: 9. Per the germline V gene, CDR1 is LNHNV and CDR2 is YYDKDF (reference sequence). The CDR3 is CATSREGGFGGTDTQYF. CDR3 DNA: TGTGCCACCAGCAGAGAGGGAGGGTTTGGAGGGACAGATACGCAGTATTTT.

This chain's CDR3 is CASSEGQGPYGYTF. CDR3 nucleotide sequence: TGTGCCAGCAGTGAAGGACAGGGGCCGTATGGCTACACCTTC. V gene TRBV6-4 combines with J gene TRBJ1-2, with 9 bases matching TRBD1. Losses at the gene ends were 3 bases for V and 5 bases for J; bases not matched to a gene: 4. Germline CDR1 is MRHNA and CDR2 is SNTAGT. CDR3 size: 14 residues.